These 10 T cell receptor beta chains came from one sample sequenced in a study of blood T cell repertoires in COVID-19. Libraries were prepared by immunoSEQ multiplex PCR; TCRdb keeps only in-frame clonotypes and omits some of them. The top ten clones hold 1.5% to 2% of a sample with 75,000 to 100,000 clones, around 88% of them seen once. The sequencing sample was made of peripheral blood. All receptors come from a man older than 75 with acute or convalescent COVID-19.

This clone showed up just once. The chain has TRBV5-4 and TRBJ1-2; 12 positions agree with TRBD1. Germline assignment: CDR1 SGHNT and CDR2 YYREEE (reference sequence). CDR3 length equals 15 residues. The trim removed 4 bases at V and 3 bases at J, leaving 4 bases unmatched. The CDR3 sequence is CASSGGQGADYGYTF. As DNA, the CDR3 is TGTGCCAGCAGCGGGGGACAGGGGGCGGACTATGGCTACACCTTC. Together with reference TRBV5-4 and TRBJ1-2, the CDR3 gives the full variable domain: ETGVTQSPTHLIKTRGQQVTLRCSSQSGHNTVSWYQQALGQGPQFIFQYYREEENGRGNFPPRFSGLQFPNYSSELNVNALELDDSALYLCASSGGQGADYGYTFGSGTRLTVV.

The gene calls are TRBV7-2 and TRBJ1-1, with D uncertain. V dropped 0 bases and J dropped 1 base, with 12 bases sitting between them. This CDR3 contains 16 residues. CDR1 SGHTA and CDR2 FQGNSA come from the germline V gene. The CDR3, as DNA: TGTGCCAGCAGCTTAGCCGCTTTAACACCGAACACTGAAGCTTTCTTT. Its protein is CASSLAALTPNTEAFF.

The rearrangement joins TRBV28 to TRBJ1-3; D is unresolved. V was clipped by 4 bases and J by 0 bases, with 10 bases between them. This CDR3 is built from 15 residues. Germline CDR1 reads MDHEN; CDR2 reads SYDVKM. The CDR3: CASSSPRGSGNTIYF. In DNA form, the CDR3 reads TGTGCCAGCAGTTCCCCCCGGGGCTCTGGAAACACCATATATTTT.

This chain connects TRBV4-3 to TRBJ2-1; D unresolved. Trimming removed 1 base at V and 10 bases at J, with 5 bases between. Germline CDR1 and CDR2: LGHNA and YSLEER. The CDR3 length is 11 residues. The CDR3 loop reads CASSQGLEQFF. DNA for the CDR3: TGCGCCAGCAGCCAAGGCCTAGAGCAGTTCTTC.

J is TRBJ2-7 and V is TRBV27, with 8 bases that match TRBD1. V gave up 5 bases and J gave up 4 bases; unmatched junction bases: 10. CDR1 is MNHEY and CDR2 is SMNVEV in the germline V gene (reference sequence). The CDR3 runs 15 residues. The CDR3 coding sequence is TGTGCCAGCAGTAGCCGACCAGGGGGCGATTACGAGCAGTACTTC. This gives the protein CASSSRPGGDYEQYF.

The chain uses TRBV24-1 and TRBJ1-2; 8 bases are shared with TRBD1. Germline values: CDR1 KGHDR, CDR2 SFDVKD. J was trimmed by 8 bases and V by 6 bases; bases with no gene match: 4. The CDR3 runs 12 residues. The CDR3 bases are TGTGCCACCAGTAGGACAGGGCGAGGCTACACCTTC. Amino acids: CATSRTGRGYTF.

The J gene is TRBJ1-1, the V gene TRBV6-2 or TRBV6-3, with a tentative D call TRBD1 (5 bases). V was clipped by 1 base and J by 4 bases, with 16 bases between them. CDR1 and CDR2 from the germline V gene are MNHEY and SVGEGT. This CDR3 contains 16 residues. CDR3 sequence (DNA): TGTGCCAGCAGTTACTTCCCCCCGGACATCCCCACTGAAGCTTTCTTT. As protein: CASSYFPPDIPTEAFF.

The chain carries TRBV7-3 and TRBJ2-7; the D gene is possibly TRBD2 (5 bases). The CDR3 loop spans 16 amino acids. Per germline, CDR1 SGHTA and CDR2 FQGTGA. V shed 6 bases and J shed 0 bases, with 18 bases lying between them. CDR3 bases: TGTGCCAGCAGTTCCCTTGGAGCGGAGAGCTCCTACGAGCAGTACTTC. Translation gives CASSSLGAESSYEQYF.

This clone was picked up one time. This rearrangement joins TRBV2 to TRBJ2-3; TRBD1 is a possible D gene (5 bases). Germline assignment: CDR1 SNHLY and CDR2 FYNNEI. This CDR3 has 14 residues. V gave up 9 bases and J gave up 0 bases, with 13 bases separating them. CDR3 protein: CASGRAGSTDTQYF. The DNA for the CDR3 is TGTGCCAGTGGTCGGGCAGGGAGCACAGATACGCAGTATTTT.

The chain links TRBV7-2 to TRBJ2-1; possibly TRBD2 for D (5 bases). This CDR3 is 15 amino acids long. V was shortened by 5 bases and J by 2 bases, with 13 bases between the two germline ends. Germline V CDR1 and CDR2: SGHTA, FQGNSA. The CDR3 nucleotides are TGTGCCAGCAGCGTTAGCGAGGGCCCCTACAATGAGCAGTTCTTC. Encoded protein: CASSVSEGPYNEQFF.